This TCR beta chain was recorded in a study of blood T cell repertoires in COVID-19. Study-wide background: Italy, Spain and the United States were the sources of the convalescent and acute COVID-19 samples. PBMCs, B-cell-depleted T cells, or T cells provided the cDNA or gDNA that made up the material.

In germline, CDR1 is SEHNR, CDR2 FQNEAQ (reference sequence). This CDR3 is 18 amino acids long. V was pared by 1 base and J by 0 bases, with 7 bases of the junction left unmatched. Here immunoSEQ multiplex PCR was the method, and the copy in TCRdb shows in-frame clones only, minus some. The sample has a few hundred thousand clones, around nine tenths seen once. This clone came up a few times. This sequence originates from a man aged 18 to 35 with active or convalescent COVID-19. This rearrangement joins TRBV7-9 to TRBJ2-3; 10 bases line up with TRBD2. Sequencing was carried out using peripheral blood. The CDR3, as DNA: TGTGCCAGCAGCTTAGTCAGCGGGGGGGCCCCTAGCACAGATACGCAGTATTTT. Its protein product is CASSLVSGGAPSTDTQYF.